This T cell receptor (beta chain) comes out of a study of T cell responses to AZD1222 COVID-19 vaccine (dated by TCRdb to about 2021). Turning to the overall study: Because spike-specific TCR depth and breadth did not differ between the two schedules, AZD1222 recipients who got a second dose at roughly 4 weeks were pooled with those who got a second dose at roughly 12 weeks. Trial participants were enrolled by age into subgroups of 18-55, 56-69 and 70-plus years, and around 140, 26 and 57 TCR-sequenced participants, respectively, were included in these subgroups. A total of just over 230 trial participants underwent TCR sequencing, of whom about 210 had received two doses of AZD1222 and some 25 had received two doses of the MenACWY control vaccine. The full study reports these points: Vaccine-associated CD4 TCRs spanned the whole spike protein, with dominant responses in regions 160-218 and 743-854. Only a handful of AZD1222 recipients were SARS-CoV-2 seropositive at baseline, limiting conclusions about previously exposed vaccinees. In the small 56-69-year group, the increase in depth fell short of significance, most likely because of low power. Because no day 14 peak-response samples were available, repertoires were characterized only after the peak T cell response. Most participants were white British and females outnumbered males, and the authors suggested that clonal diversity may have been underestimated. A significant rise in spike-specific TCR breadth and depth was observed after two AZD1222 doses relative to day 0 and relative to MenACWY recipients. Nearly half of unique spike-specific TCRs reportedly recognized epitopes outside regions mutated in the B.1.351 and B.1.1.7 variants.

V is cut back by 7 bases and J by 2 bases, with 6 bases in the junction unmatched. There are 15 amino acids in the CDR3, from cysteine to phenylalanine inclusive. Only the CDR3 DNA stays, 45 bases, in frame from base 1. The germline V gene encodes CDR1 MNHEY and CDR2 SVGAGI. The CDR3 regions of human TCRbeta chains were analyzed by immunosequencing. Turning to the authors' computational methods: TCRs in the repertoires were matched against a reference library of SARS-CoV-2-specific TCRs that had been generated with the MIRA antigen-specificity platform. Breadth was defined as the fraction of unique TCRs that were SARS-CoV-2-associated. Depth was defined as the fraction of total T cells that were SARS-CoV-2-associated. Using the MIRA data, each spike-specific TCR was mapped to the spike region that the TCR reacts to and placed in a CD4 or CD8 class. Log10-transformed breadth and depth values were compared by one-way ANOVA with Sidak's multiple comparisons tests. The immuneACCESS repertoire file appears here via TCRdb, limited to in-frame rearrangements. These files lack a portion of the clones; in checked studies, under half of the deficit traces to unresolved V genes, and the cause of the others is not known. V, J and clone size are taken as reported in that table, and D and trimming were inferred from the DNA itself. This sample has about 170,000 clones in its table, and 75% to 90% of those were observed once. 6.9% of the sample is in the top ten clones.

Comments on this clone: Its antigen remains undetermined. No quality values exist for individual bases; no much larger clone is one base distant.

This sample's time point label indicates: baseline before first vaccination. Vaccinee samples came from UK trials COV001 and COV002, including a single-blind randomized controlled phase 2/3 trial of AZD1222 (ChAdOx1 nCoV-19) in healthy adults. For TCRbeta chain sequencing, PBMC samples from trial participants were taken at day 0 and at day 28 after the second dose. The V gene is TRBV6-5 and the J gene is TRBJ2-2, with 8 central nucleotides matching TRBD2. Here the sequenced sample was peripheral blood, taken on day 0 of AZD1222 vaccination. The receptor comes from an adult in good health. In nucleotide form, the sequence is TGTGCCAGCATTAAAAGCGGGGGTAACACCGGGGAGCTGTTTTTT. This is translated as CASIKSGGNTGELFF.